The clone carrying this T cell receptor beta chain showed up just a few times. The authors seeded roughly 200,000 CFSE-labeled responder cells together with roughly 200,000 irradiated stimulator cells tagged with violet dye. This entry comes from a study of graft-versus-host responses after intestinal transplantation. Whole-study findings and limits: Allograft clonal ratios (graft-versus-host to host-versus-graft) were high in patients who had graft-donor T cell macrochimerism. Recipient marrow showed GvH clones, some seen first in ileum or blood.

CDR1 and CDR2 from the germline V gene are LGHNA and YNFKEQ. The CDR3 length is 15 residues. V dropped 5 bases and J dropped 7 bases, with 15 bases sitting between them. Data came from immunoSEQ multiplex PCR; TCRdb stores just in-frame clones and leaves some out. The sample lists about 7,000 clones; less than 40% were seen once. The TCR was taken from a human patient who was an organ donor for intestinal transplantation. Material: alloreactive CD8+ T cells from a mixed lymphocyte reaction culture, obtained before transplantation. Subset described: CFSE-low proliferating T cells sorted from roughly 6-day pre-transplant mixed lymphocyte reaction (GvH or HvG direction). The rearrangement uses TRBV4-2 and TRBJ1-6, with TRBD1 as a possible D gene (6 bases). The CDR3 protein is CASSFIGQRNSPLHF. In DNA, the CDR3 is TGTGCCAGCAGCTTTATAGGACAGAGGAATTCACCCCTCCACTTT.